Shown below are 6 T cell receptor beta chains from a single sample sequenced in a study of naive and memory T cell subsets. Two oligonucleotides, mixed equimolar, formed the beta constant-region primer covering TRBC1 and TRBC2. Using its own MiXCR run on the UMI-ligation and nested PCR reads, TCRdb lists one record per CDR3 protein. The data hold about 150,000 distinct CDR3 sequences, with about 15% observed a single time. Sequencing was carried out using naive CD4+ T cells from blood. These TCRs come from a human donor in good health.

This sequence joins TRBV20-1 and TRBJ2-7; 7 bases align to TRBD2. The trim removed 3 bases at V and 5 bases at J, leaving 7 bases unmatched. The CDR3 totals 13 residues. Per germline, CDR1 DFQATT and CDR2 SNEGSKA (reference sequence). CDR3 sequence: CSASRLAGHEQYF. The CDR3 DNA sequence: TGCAGTGCTAGTAGACTAGCAGGGCACGAGCAGTACTTC.

This clonotype was counted between two and nine times. Compared with germline, one end of the junction differs, possibly owing to a read error. CDR3 in DNA: TGTGCCAGCAGCCAAGATGTCCAGGGTGGGCAGCGGGGTGCCTTC. Protein product: CASSQDVQGGQRGAF. The chain carries TRBV4-2 and TRBJ1-2; perhaps TRBD1 as D (5 bases). Germline CDR1 is LGHNA and CDR2 is YNFKEQ. The CDR3 sequence is 15 residues long.

There are a few counts of this clonotype. This sequence joins TRBV10-3 and TRBJ1-4; D possibly corresponds to TRBD1 (5 bases). Germline V gives CDR1 ENHRY, CDR2 SYGVKD. V dropped 4 bases and J dropped 8 bases, with 17 bases sitting between them. This CDR3 is 15 amino acids long. The CDR3 sequence is CAISGAGTSNEKLFF. CDR3 DNA: TGTGCCATCAGTGGGGCCGGGACTTCCAACGAAAAACTGTTTTTT.

This clonotype was seen a few times. The J gene is TRBJ2-3, the V gene TRBV21-1; the table's D call of TRBD2 was not tested on the DNA. TRBV21-1 is shown as a pseudogene. The CDR3 extends over 16 amino acids. The CDR3 sequence: CASSSDSGRSADTQYF. In DNA, the CDR3 is TGTGCCAGCAGCAGTGATAGCGGGAGGTCAGCAGATACGCAGTATTTT.

This clonotype was seen a handful of times. J is TRBJ2-2 and V is TRBV29-1, with TRBD2 matching 8 bases. V dropped 4 bases and J dropped 2; count of bases not matched to a gene: 6. Germline V CDR1 and CDR2: SQVTM, ANQGSEA. This CDR3 has 15 amino acids. The CDR3, as DNA: TGCAGCGTTGTGGGACTAGTGTCCAACACCGGGGAGCTGTTTTTT. Its protein is CSVVGLVSNTGELFF.

Comments on this clonotype: A read error is possible here, since a much larger clone lies one base away. The chain carries TRBV7-9 and TRBJ2-5, with D perhaps TRBD2 (6 bases). The CDR3 has 17 amino acids. CDR1 and CDR2 from the germline V gene are SEHNR and FQNEAQ (reference sequence). V was clipped by 1 base and J by 4 bases, with 19 bases between them. The CDR3 DNA reads TGTGCCAGCAGCTTAGGGGCCGGGACTCCAGGGCGAGAGACCCAGTACTTC. This codes for CASSLGAGTPGRETQYF.